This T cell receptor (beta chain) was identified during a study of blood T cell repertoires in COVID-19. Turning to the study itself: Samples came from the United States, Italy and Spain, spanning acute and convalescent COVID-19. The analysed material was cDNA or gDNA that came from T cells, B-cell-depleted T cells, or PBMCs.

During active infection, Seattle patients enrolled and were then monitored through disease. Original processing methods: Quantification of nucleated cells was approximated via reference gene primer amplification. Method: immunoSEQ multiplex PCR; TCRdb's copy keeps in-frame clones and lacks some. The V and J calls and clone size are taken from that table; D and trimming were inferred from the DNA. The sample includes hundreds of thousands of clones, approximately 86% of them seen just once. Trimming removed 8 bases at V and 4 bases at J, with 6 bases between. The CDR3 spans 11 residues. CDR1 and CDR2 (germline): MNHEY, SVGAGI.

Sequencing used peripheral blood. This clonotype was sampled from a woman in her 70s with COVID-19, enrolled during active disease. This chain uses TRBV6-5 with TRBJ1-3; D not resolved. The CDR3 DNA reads TGTGCCAGCCCGGGGGGAAACACCATATATTTT. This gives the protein CASPGGNTIYF.